This T cell receptor beta chain derives from a study of blood T cell repertoires in COVID-19. Across the whole study: Samples taken during acute and convalescent COVID-19 were collected in the United States, Italy and Spain.

Germline V gives CDR1 LNHDA, CDR2 SQIVND (reference sequence). The CDR3 is 15 amino acids. The trim removed 4 bases at V and 2 bases at J, leaving 3 bases unmatched. Clones were sequenced by immunoSEQ multiplex PCR, and TCRdb holds only the in-frame ones, with some missing. The sample gives around 160,000 clones, roughly four fifths of which show up once; 11% is in the top ten. Sequencing was performed on peripheral blood. This rearrangement joins TRBV19 to TRBJ1-5; 9 positions match TRBD1. The source is a human donor in a cohort sampled during active COVID-19. The CDR3 loop reads CASSTDRGGNQPQHF. In nucleotides, the CDR3 is TGTGCCAGTAGTACGGACAGGGGAGGCAATCAGCCCCAGCATTTT.